These T cell receptor beta chains were read from a single sample in a study of T cell repertoires in cytomegalovirus infection. TCRdb called the reads again in MiXCR, with one record for every CDR3 protein. Altogether approximately 600,000 distinct CDR3 sequences are present, over 35% being singletons, with the ten largest covering about half. These receptors' antigens are unknown. The sequencing used cultured PBMCs, collected from culture after CMV antigen stimulation. These TCRs come from a human donor in good health (CMV status not recorded). Some clones in this sample may be carry-over from other donors' samples. CDR3s include the opening cysteine and the closing phenylalanine or tryptophan. Fields, in order: D gene, V gene, J gene, clone size, CDR3 protein, CDR3 DNA. The D gene is left open where the match is weak. Size is stated for part of the rows, as once, few or many counts, or as a class when the clone is expanded.

d_gene: .
v_gene: TRBV4-3
j_gene: TRBJ1-5
abundance: many
CDR3aa: CASSLTDNQPQHF
CDR3nt: TGCGCCAGCAGCCTGACAGACAATCAGCCCCAGCATTTT

d_gene: .
v_gene: TRBV7-2
j_gene: TRBJ2-5
abundance: .
CDR3aa: CASSFPTETETQYF
CDR3nt: TGTGCCAGCAGCTTCCCGACTGAAACGGAGACCCAGTACTTC

d_gene: .
v_gene: TRBV28
j_gene: TRBJ1-3
abundance: few
CDR3aa: CASSLVGRYSGNTIYF
CDR3nt: TGTGCCAGCAGTTTGGTCGGCAGATACTCTGGAAACACCATATATTTT

d_gene: .
v_gene: TRBV7-2
j_gene: TRBJ2-7
abundance: many
CDR3aa: CASSPDYYEQYF
CDR3nt: TGTGCCAGCAGCCCGGACTATTACGAGCAGTACTTC

d_gene: TRBD1
v_gene: TRBV6-1
j_gene: TRBJ1-3
abundance: .
CDR3aa: CASRNRQGISGNTIYF
CDR3nt: TGTGCCAGCAGGAACCGACAGGGAATCTCTGGAAACACCATATATTTT

d_gene: .
v_gene: TRBV6-1
j_gene: TRBJ1-1
abundance: .
CDR3aa: CASMQLQNTEAFF
CDR3nt: TGTGCCAGCATGCAGCTGCAGAACACTGAAGCTTTCTTT

d_gene: TRBD2
v_gene: TRBV3-1
j_gene: TRBJ2-5
abundance: .
CDR3aa: CASSQSGTSETQYF
CDR3nt: TGTGCCAGCAGCCAATCTGGGACTAGTGAGACCCAGTACTTC

d_gene: .
v_gene: TRBV4-3
j_gene: TRBJ2-7
abundance: .
CDR3aa: CASSQVVRDPDKYEQYF
CDR3nt: TGCGCCAGCAGCCAAGTGGTACGGGACCCAGATAAGTACGAGCAGTACTTC

d_gene: .
v_gene: TRBV25-1
j_gene: TRBJ1-3
abundance: .
CDR3aa: CASSDLGRAGNTIYF
CDR3nt: TGTGCCAGCAGTGATTTGGGCAGGGCTGGAAACACCATATATTTT

d_gene: TRBD2
v_gene: TRBV12-3/TRBV12-4
j_gene: TRBJ2-5
abundance: few
CDR3aa: CASSLVAGVMRQETQYF
CDR3nt: TGTGCCAGCAGTTTAGTAGCGGGAGTGATGCGGCAAGAGACCCAGTACTTC

d_gene: .
v_gene: TRBV7-2
j_gene: TRBJ2-3
abundance: few
CDR3aa: CASAIPATDTQYF
CDR3nt: TGTGCCAGCGCCATTCCGGCCACAGATACGCAGTATTTT

d_gene: TRBD2
v_gene: TRBV5-1
j_gene: TRBJ2-7
abundance: .
CDR3aa: CASSLLAGSNPYEQYF
CDR3nt: TGCGCCAGCAGCTTACTAGCGGGATCAAACCCCTACGAGCAGTACTTC

d_gene: TRBD2
v_gene: TRBV7-2
j_gene: TRBJ2-3
abundance: once
CDR3aa: CASSPHGLAGTDTQYF
CDR3nt: TGTGCCAGCAGCCCCCATGGACTAGCGGGAACAGATACGCAGTATTTT

d_gene: TRBD2
v_gene: TRBV20-1
j_gene: TRBJ2-3
abundance: few
CDR3aa: CSARPASGSGSPDTQYF
CDR3nt: TGCAGTGCCAGACCGGCATCGGGTAGCGGGAGTCCAGATACGCAGTATTTT

d_gene: .
v_gene: TRBV7-2
j_gene: TRBJ1-1
abundance: .
CDR3aa: CASIPNTEAFF
CDR3nt: TGTGCCAGCATCCCAAACACTGAAGCTTTCTTT

d_gene: TRBD2
v_gene: TRBV20-1
j_gene: TRBJ2-2
abundance: .
CDR3aa: CSARPRGLAYGELFF
CDR3nt: TGCAGTGCTAGACCACGGGGACTAGCGTACGGGGAGCTGTTTTTT

d_gene: TRBD2
v_gene: TRBV6-1
j_gene: TRBJ2-1
abundance: few
CDR3aa: CASRPGGGVNEQFF
CDR3nt: TGTGCCAGCAGACCGGGAGGGGGGGTAAATGAGCAGTTCTTC

d_gene: .
v_gene: TRBV19
j_gene: TRBJ1-3
abundance: .
CDR3aa: CASSIRGSGNTIYF
CDR3nt: TGTGCCAGTAGTATCCGCGGCTCTGGAAACACCATATATTTT

d_gene: TRBD1
v_gene: TRBV25-1
j_gene: TRBJ1-1
abundance: few
CDR3aa: CASSDPGQLNTEAFF
CDR3nt: TGTGCCAGCAGTGATCCGGGACAGCTGAACACTGAAGCTTTCTTT

d_gene: TRBD1
v_gene: TRBV12-3/TRBV12-4
j_gene: TRBJ2-1
abundance: few
CDR3aa: CASSRDRFYNEQFF
CDR3nt: TGTGCCAGCAGCCGGGACAGATTTTACAATGAGCAGTTCTTC

d_gene: .
v_gene: TRBV30
j_gene: TRBJ2-1
abundance: .
CDR3aa: CAWSEYNEQFF
CDR3nt: TGTGCCTGGAGCGAGTACAATGAGCAGTTCTTC

d_gene: .
v_gene: TRBV6-2/TRBV6-3
j_gene: TRBJ1-1
abundance: few
CDR3aa: CASSYPPAHTEAFF
CDR3nt: TGTGCCAGCAGTTATCCTCCAGCTCACACTGAAGCTTTCTTT

d_gene: .
v_gene: TRBV12-3/TRBV12-4
j_gene: TRBJ2-3
abundance: .
CDR3aa: CASSYGRHTQYF
CDR3nt: TGTGCCAGCAGCTACGGACGGCATACGCAGTATTTT

d_gene: .
v_gene: TRBV7-8
j_gene: TRBJ2-3
abundance: many
CDR3aa: CASSLAGGAWADTQYF
CDR3nt: TGTGCCAGCAGCTTAGCTGGGGGGGCCTGGGCAGATACGCAGTATTTT

d_gene: .
v_gene: TRBV6-2/TRBV6-3
j_gene: TRBJ2-1
abundance: few
CDR3aa: CASSYVVTRPYNEQFF
CDR3nt: TGTGCCAGCAGTTACGTGGTGACTAGACCCTACAATGAGCAGTTCTTC

d_gene: .
v_gene: TRBV4-3
j_gene: TRBJ1-2
abundance: .
CDR3aa: CASSQGGRGHDYGYTF
CDR3nt: TGCGCCAGCAGCCAAGGTGGCAGGGGACACGACTATGGCTACACCTTC

d_gene: .
v_gene: TRBV10-3
j_gene: TRBJ1-1
abundance: few
CDR3aa: CAISEYRGNTEAFF
CDR3nt: TGTGCCATCAGTGAGTACAGAGGGAACACTGAAGCTTTCTTT

d_gene: TRBD1
v_gene: TRBV7-2
j_gene: TRBJ1-2
abundance: many
CDR3aa: CASSFDRADGYTF
CDR3nt: TGTGCCAGCAGCTTCGACAGGGCGGATGGCTACACCTTC

d_gene: TRBD1
v_gene: TRBV12-3/TRBV12-4
j_gene: TRBJ1-2
abundance: .
CDR3aa: CASSFGVRGNYGYTF
CDR3nt: TGTGCCAGCAGTTTTGGCGTCAGGGGGAACTATGGCTACACCTTC

d_gene: TRBD1
v_gene: TRBV28
j_gene: TRBJ1-5
abundance: .
CDR3aa: CASRPTGAGNQPQHF
CDR3nt: TGTGCCAGCAGGCCCACAGGGGCGGGAAATCAGCCCCAGCATTTT

d_gene: TRBD1
v_gene: TRBV14
j_gene: TRBJ1-1
abundance: .
CDR3aa: CASSRSDRVKPEAFF
CDR3nt: TGTGCCAGCAGCCGCTCCGACAGGGTGAAACCTGAAGCTTTCTTT

d_gene: .
v_gene: TRBV11-2
j_gene: TRBJ1-1
abundance: .
CDR3aa: CASSLDQGPEAFF
CDR3nt: TGTGCCAGCAGCTTAGATCAGGGCCCAGAAGCTTTCTTT

d_gene: .
v_gene: TRBV12-3/TRBV12-4
j_gene: TRBJ1-5
abundance: few
CDR3aa: CASSWSGRGGNQPQHF
CDR3nt: TGTGCCAGCAGTTGGTCCGGGAGGGGCGGCAATCAGCCCCAGCATTTT

d_gene: .
v_gene: TRBV20-1
j_gene: TRBJ1-5
abundance: few
CDR3aa: CSARDPTGTKNQPQHF
CDR3nt: TGCAGTGCTAGAGACCCGACGGGGACAAAAAATCAGCCCCAGCATTTT

d_gene: .
v_gene: TRBV6-6
j_gene: TRBJ1-5
abundance: few
CDR3aa: CASSLRQVHEPNQPQHF
CDR3nt: TGTGCCAGCAGCCTGCGACAGGTTCACGAACCAAATCAGCCCCAGCATTTT

d_gene: .
v_gene: TRBV12-3/TRBV12-4
j_gene: TRBJ1-1
abundance: .
CDR3aa: CASSDQRGPRNTEAFF
CDR3nt: TGTGCCAGCAGCGACCAGCGAGGGCCTAGAAACACTGAAGCTTTCTTT

d_gene: TRBD2
v_gene: TRBV20-1
j_gene: TRBJ2-7
abundance: .
CDR3aa: CSARPSGSYEQYF
CDR3nt: TGCAGTGCTAGACCTAGCGGGAGCTACGAGCAGTACTTC